Listed below are T cell receptor beta chains from one sample, sequenced in a study of beta chain features in type 1 diabetes. TCRdb's copy holds only in-frame clones and misses some; the assay was immunoSEQ multiplex PCR. The sample shows hundreds of thousands of clones, about 29% of them seen only once. The sample taken for sequencing was naive CD4+ T cells from blood. The receptors come from a man between 18 and 29 years old in good health. Each CDR3 is given with its conserved first and last residue. Fields, in order: D gene, J gene, V gene, clone size, CDR3 DNA, CDR3 protein. The D gene is left open where the match is weak. Size values are once, few and many counts, or a class for expanded clones, and some rows have none.

>NA|TRBJ2-7|TRBV7-2|NA
TGTGCCAGCAGCTTAGGCCCCGTTACCGAGCAGTACTTC
CASSLGPVTEQYF
>NA|TRBJ1-1|TRBV29-1|few
TGCAGCGGTGGACAACTCCTGACGAACACTGAAGCTTTCTTT
CSGGQLLTNTEAFF
>TRBD1|TRBJ1-5|TRBV30|NA
TGTGCCTGGAGTAAACCATGGGTTGGACAGGGGATGGGTCTAGGGCATTTT
CAWSKPWVGQGMGLGHF
>NA|TRBJ1-1|TRBV29-1|NA
TGCAGCGTCGCAGGGGTCCTCAAGACTGAAGCTTTCTTT
CSVAGVLKTEAFF
>TRBD2|TRBJ2-1|TRBV7-3|NA
TGTGCCAGCAGCCCTCGGACTAGCTCCTACAATGAGCAGTTCTTC
CASSPRTSSYNEQFF
>TRBD1|TRBJ1-1|TRBV30|few
TGTGCCTGGGGACAGGTTGACCCTGAAGCTTTCTTT
CAWGQVDPEAFF
>NA|TRBJ2-4|TRBV7-9|NA
TGTGCCAGCAGCTTACTAGGGATGGGAAACATTCAGTACTTC
CASSLLGMGNIQYF
>TRBD2|TRBJ2-1|TRBV9|few
TGTGCCAGCAGCGAGGGACTAGGTCGGCAAGAGCAGTTCTTC
CASSEGLGRQEQFF
>NA|TRBJ1-5|TRBV29-1|NA
TGCAGCGTTGTCTTGGGGGCCGGTCAGCCCCAGCATTTT
CSVVLGAGQPQHF
>NA|TRBJ1-1|TRBV11-1|NA
TGTGCCAGCAGCTTAACTAGGAGTGGTAACACTGAAGCTTTCTTT
CASSLTRSGNTEAFF
>TRBD2|TRBJ2-1|TRBV7-7|NA
TGTGCCAGCAGTTCAACGGGCCCGGGAGGTAATGAGCAGTTCTTC
CASSSTGPGGNEQFF
>TRBD1|TRBJ2-1|TRBV6-4|NA
TGTGCCAGCAGTCCAAGTCCCGGGACAGGGACCGAGGACTTGGACAATGAGCAGTTCTTC
CASSPSPGTGTEDLDNEQFF
>TRBD2|TRBJ2-5|TRBV5-4|NA
TGTGCCAGCACCCGGGGGGGGACCGAGACCCAGTACTTC
CASTRGGTETQYF
>NA|TRBJ2-1|TRBV7-2|NA
TGTGCCAGCAGCTTAACCGGGACTTCCTACAATGAGCAGTTCTTC
CASSLTGTSYNEQFF
>TRBD2|TRBJ2-1|TRBV9|NA
TGTGCCAGCAGCGAAACTAGCGGGAGGCCTGAGCAGTTCTTC
CASSETSGRPEQFF
>NA|TRBJ2-5|TRBV7-9|NA
TGTGCCAGCAGCTTAACGACAGCCGCGAGGGAGACCCAGTACTTC
CASSLTTAARETQYF
>TRBD2|TRBJ2-1|TRBV10-3|NA
TGTGCCATCTCCAGCGGGAGGGGGGACAATGAGCAGTTCTTC
CAISSGRGDNEQFF
>TRBD1|TRBJ2-7|TRBV18|NA
TGTGCCAGCTCACGTACAGGGGCGACCTACGAGCAGTACTTC
CASSRTGATYEQYF
>TRBD2|TRBJ2-7|TRBV5-1|few
TGCGCCAGCAGCTTATTCCCCGGGACTAGCGGCGGAAGCTCCTACGAGCAGTACTTC
CASSLFPGTSGGSSYEQYF
>TRBD2|TRBJ2-7|TRBV30|few
TGTGCCTGGAGTGTTCAGAGGACTAGCGGGGGTGGCTCCGAGCAGTACTTC
CAWSVQRTSGGGSEQYF
>NA|TRBJ2-1|TRBV7-9|NA
TGTGCCAGCAGCTTAGCGAGGGACAATGAGCAGTTCTTC
CASSLARDNEQFF
>TRBD2|TRBJ2-5|TRBV5-4|NA
TGTGCCAGCAGCTTGGGACTAGCGTCACAAGAGACCCAGTACTTC
CASSLGLASQETQYF
>NA|TRBJ2-5|TRBV4-3|few
TGCGCCAGCAGCCAAGCCCCAGGGAGGGAGACCCAGTACTTC
CASSQAPGRETQYF
>TRBD1|TRBJ2-4|TRBV6-6|NA
TGTGCCAGCAGCTCCCCGGGACAGGGGCAAAACATTCAGTACTTC
CASSSPGQGQNIQYF
>NA|TRBJ1-3|TRBV30|few
TGTGCCTGGCGGACAGAGAAGCCCTCTGGAAACACCATATATTTT
CAWRTEKPSGNTIYF
>TRBD2|TRBJ2-7|TRBV4-2|few
TGTGCCAGCAGCTTAAGCGGGAGGGACTACGAGCAGTACTTC
CASSLSGRDYEQYF
>TRBD2|TRBJ2-5|TRBV7-2|NA
TGTGCCAGCAGCTTAACAGCGGGACACCAAGAGACCCAGTACTTC
CASSLTAGHQETQYF
>NA|TRBJ1-1|TRBV25-1|few
TGTGCCAGCAGTGAAAGGCTGACAGATCTGACTGAAGCTTTCTTT
CASSERLTDLTEAFF
>TRBD2|TRBJ2-1|TRBV9|NA
TGTGCCAGCAGCGGACACTTAATAGCGGGAGTCTACAATGAGCAGTTCTTC
CASSGHLIAGVYNEQFF
>NA|TRBJ2-1|TRBV19|NA
TGTGCCAGTAGTATGGGAGCGTCCTACAATGAGCAGTTCTTC
CASSMGASYNEQFF
>NA|TRBJ1-2|TRBV29-1|NA
TGCAGCGTTGAGAGCCAGGGAGGCTATGGCTACACCTTC
CSVESQGGYGYTF
>NA|TRBJ2-7|TRBV7-3|few
TGTGCCAGCAGCGCGACCCGGGACTCATTTGGGGAGCAGTACTTC
CASSATRDSFGEQYF
>NA|TRBJ2-5|TRBV2|NA
TGTGCCAGCAGCCTGGCGGGGACCCAGTACTTC
CASSLAGTQYF
>NA|TRBJ1-5|TRBV30|NA
TGTGCCTGGAGCCCGGGGGAAGAAGGCAATCAGCCCCAGCATTTT
CAWSPGEEGNQPQHF
>TRBD1|TRBJ2-1|TRBV9|NA
TGTGCCAGCAGCCTTAGGGGGACAGGGTCCTACAATGAGCAGTTCTTC
CASSLRGTGSYNEQFF
>NA|TRBJ2-7|TRBV7-9|NA
TGTGCCAGCAGCTTAGTCGGCGGGTACGAGCAGTACTTC
CASSLVGGYEQYF
>NA|TRBJ2-1|TRBV6-1|NA
TGTGCCGGTAGGAGCTCCCCCCCCTACAATGAGCAGTTCTTC
CAGRSSPPYNEQFF
>TRBD2|TRBJ2-1|TRBV14|NA
TGTGCCAGCAGCCAGTTAGCGGGAGGTAACAATGAGCAGTTCTTC
CASSQLAGGNNEQFF
>NA|TRBJ2-5|TRBV7-9|few
TGTGCCAGCAGCTCACCGGGCGGGGGAGGGGGAGAGACCCAGTACTTC
CASSSPGGGGGETQYF
>NA|TRBJ2-7|TRBV29-1|NA
TGCAGCGCTCGGGATGCCTACGAGCAGTACTTC
CSARDAYEQYF
>TRBD2|TRBJ2-1|TRBV11-2|NA
TGTGCCAGCAGCTTTATCGGCGGGAGTGGCGATGAGCAGTTCTTC
CASSFIGGSGDEQFF
>TRBD1|TRBJ2-6|TRBV4-2|few
TGTGCCAGCAGCCAATTAGAGGGACAGGCAAGCTCTGGGGCCAACGTCCTGACTTTC
CASSQLEGQASSGANVLTF
>TRBD2|TRBJ2-2|TRBV30|NA
TGTGCCTGGAGTGTACGGGGACTAGCGGGAGGCCCTTCTACCGGGGAGCTGTTTTTT
CAWSVRGLAGGPSTGELFF
>TRBD2|TRBJ2-1|TRBV29-1|NA
TGCAGCGGCCAGGGACTAGCGGGAGGAAGCTCCTACAATGAGCAGTTCTTC
CSGQGLAGGSSYNEQFF
>NA|TRBJ2-7|TRBV30|NA
TGTGCCTGGAGTGTAGGCCTCGAGCAGTACTTC
CAWSVGLEQYF
>TRBD1|TRBJ2-5|TRBV4-1|few
TGCGCCAGCAGCCAAGTAGGGACAGGGGGTATTCGGGAGACCCAGTACTTC
CASSQVGTGGIRETQYF
>NA|TRBJ1-1|TRBV30|NA
TGTGCCTGGAGCGCTCGATTATCAGCTTTCTTT
CAWSARLSAFF
>NA|TRBJ2-6|TRBV5-1|NA
TGCGCCAGCAGCCTTGAGCTTGGCGGGGCCAACGTCCTGACTTTC
CASSLELGGANVLTF
>NA|TRBJ2-1|TRBV10-1|NA
TGCGCCACCTTAGACAATGAGCAGTTCTTC
CATLDNEQFF
>TRBD2|TRBJ2-3|TRBV27|NA
TGTGCCAGCAGTCTAGCGGGAAAATATACGCAGTATTTT
CASSLAGKYTQYF
>TRBD1|TRBJ2-1|TRBV7-9|NA
TGTGCCAGCAGCTCGGACAGGGACACCGATGAGCAGTTCTTC
CASSSDRDTDEQFF
>NA|TRBJ2-5|TRBV9|NA
TGTGCCAGCAGCGTAGACTGGGGGGAGACCCAGTACTTC
CASSVDWGETQYF
>TRBD2|TRBJ2-5|TRBV28|NA
TGTGCCAGCAGTGAGGGGCGGGAGGAGACCCAGTACTTC
CASSEGREETQYF